This T cell receptor (beta chain) appears in the sequencing data of a study of CD8 T cells in ankylosing spondylitis. Broader study findings: Within ankylosing spondylitis blood, a TCR beta motif made up of fewer than ten highly homologous variants appeared to be characteristic. In ankylosing spondylitis patients, matched synovial fluid reportedly showed significant enrichment of disease-linked clones.

TCRdb re-derived calls from the 5' RACE reads in MiXCR, one entry per CDR3 protein. Among under 300,000 distinct CDR3 sequences listed, about 10% were seen once. At least ten counts were recorded for this clonotype. Its antigen is still unknown. Unmatched junction bases numbered 5, after V lost 4 bases and J lost 1 base. The CDR3 contains 16 residues. CDR1 is SEHNR, CDR2 FQNEAQ, per germline (reference sequence). Sequenced material: blood, either unsorted or a sorted T cell fraction (not recorded which). This chain uses TRBV7-9 with TRBJ2-5, with 11 bases identical to TRBD2. This sequence originates from a male donor with ankylosing spondylitis or in good health (not recorded which). The CDR3 protein is CASSYGLAGPQETQYF. The CDR3 nucleotides are TGTGCCAGCAGCTACGGACTAGCGGGTCCCCAAGAGACCCAGTACTTC.